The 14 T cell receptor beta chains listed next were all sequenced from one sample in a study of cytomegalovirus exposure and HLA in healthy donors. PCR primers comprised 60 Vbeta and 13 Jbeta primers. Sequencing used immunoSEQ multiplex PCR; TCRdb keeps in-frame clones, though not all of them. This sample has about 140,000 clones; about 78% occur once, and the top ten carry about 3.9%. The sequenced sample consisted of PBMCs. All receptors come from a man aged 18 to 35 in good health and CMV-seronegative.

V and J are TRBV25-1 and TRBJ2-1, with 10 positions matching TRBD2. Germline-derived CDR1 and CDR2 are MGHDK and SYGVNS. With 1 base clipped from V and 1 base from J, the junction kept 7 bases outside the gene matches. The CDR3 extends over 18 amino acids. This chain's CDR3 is CASSELSLAGGSYNEQFF. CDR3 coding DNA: TGTGCCAGCAGTGAATTAAGCTTAGCGGGGGGATCCTACAATGAGCAGTTCTTC. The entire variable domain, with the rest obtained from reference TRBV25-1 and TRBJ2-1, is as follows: EADIYQTPRYLVIGTGKKITLECSQTMGHDKMYWYQQDPGMELHLIHYSYGVNSTEKGDLSSESTVSRIRTEHFPLTLESARPSHTSQYLCASSELSLAGGSYNEQFFGPGTRLTVL.

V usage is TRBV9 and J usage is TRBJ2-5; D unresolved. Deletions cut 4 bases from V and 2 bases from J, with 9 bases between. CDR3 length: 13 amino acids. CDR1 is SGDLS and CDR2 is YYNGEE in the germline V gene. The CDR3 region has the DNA TGTGCCAGCAGCCTACAGCCACAAGAGACCCAGTACTTC. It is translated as CASSLQPQETQYF.

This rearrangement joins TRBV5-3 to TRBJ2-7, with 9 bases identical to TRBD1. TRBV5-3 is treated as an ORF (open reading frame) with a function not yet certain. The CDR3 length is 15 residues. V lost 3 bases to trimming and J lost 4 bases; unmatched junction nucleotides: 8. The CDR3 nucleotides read TGTGCCAGAAGCTGGCCCGGGACAGGGTCATACGAGCAGTACTTC. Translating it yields CARSWPGTGSYEQYF.

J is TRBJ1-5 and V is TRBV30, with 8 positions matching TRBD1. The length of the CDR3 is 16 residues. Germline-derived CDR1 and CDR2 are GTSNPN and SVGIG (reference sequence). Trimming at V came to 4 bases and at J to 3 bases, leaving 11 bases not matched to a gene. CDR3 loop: CAWTLSGGVSNQPQHF. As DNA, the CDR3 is TGTGCCTGGACTCTATCAGGGGGCGTTTCCAATCAGCCCCAGCATTTT.

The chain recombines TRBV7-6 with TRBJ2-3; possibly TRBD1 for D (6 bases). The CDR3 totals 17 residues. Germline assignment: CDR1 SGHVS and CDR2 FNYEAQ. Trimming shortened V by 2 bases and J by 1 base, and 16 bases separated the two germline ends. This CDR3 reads CASSLQPGAGRTDTQYF. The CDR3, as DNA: TGTGCCAGCAGCTTACAACCAGGGGCGGGCCGCACAGATACGCAGTATTTT.

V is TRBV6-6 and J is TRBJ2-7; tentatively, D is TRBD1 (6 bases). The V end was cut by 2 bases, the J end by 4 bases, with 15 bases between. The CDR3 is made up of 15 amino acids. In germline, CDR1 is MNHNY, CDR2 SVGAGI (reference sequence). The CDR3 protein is CASSYAGTPPYEQYF. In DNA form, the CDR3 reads TGTGCCAGCAGTTACGCCGGGACACCGCCTTACGAGCAGTACTTC.

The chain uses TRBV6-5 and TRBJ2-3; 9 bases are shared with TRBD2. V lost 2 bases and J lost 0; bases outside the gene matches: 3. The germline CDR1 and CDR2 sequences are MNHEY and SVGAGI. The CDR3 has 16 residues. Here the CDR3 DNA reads TGTGCCAGCAGTTACCTTAGCGGGGGTAGCACAGATACGCAGTATTTT. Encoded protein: CASSYLSGGSTDTQYF.

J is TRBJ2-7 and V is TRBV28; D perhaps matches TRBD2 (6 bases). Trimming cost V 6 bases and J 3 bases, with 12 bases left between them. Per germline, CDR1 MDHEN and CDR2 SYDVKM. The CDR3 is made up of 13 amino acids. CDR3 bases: TGTGCCAGCAGGGGGGGAATGGTCTACGAGCAGTACTTC. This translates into CASRGGMVYEQYF. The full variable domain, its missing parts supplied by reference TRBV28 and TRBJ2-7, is DVKVTQSSRYLVKRTGEKVFLECVQDMDHENMFWYRQDPGLGLRLIYFSYDVKMKEKGDIPEGYSVSREKKERFSLILESASTNQTSMYLCASRGGMVYEQYFGPGTRLTVT.

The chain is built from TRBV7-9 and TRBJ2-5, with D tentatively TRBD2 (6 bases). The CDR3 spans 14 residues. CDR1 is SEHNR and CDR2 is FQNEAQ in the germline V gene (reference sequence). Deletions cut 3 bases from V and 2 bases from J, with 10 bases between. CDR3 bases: TGTGCCAGCAGCTTGTCCCTAGCGCAAGAGACCCAGTACTTC. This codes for CASSLSLAQETQYF.

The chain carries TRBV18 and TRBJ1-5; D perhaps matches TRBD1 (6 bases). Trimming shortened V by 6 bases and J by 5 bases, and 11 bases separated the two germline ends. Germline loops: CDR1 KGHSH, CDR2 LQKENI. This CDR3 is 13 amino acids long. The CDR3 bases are TGTGCCAGCTCCCCTAACAGGGATCAGCCCCAGCATTTT. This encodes CASSPNRDQPQHF.

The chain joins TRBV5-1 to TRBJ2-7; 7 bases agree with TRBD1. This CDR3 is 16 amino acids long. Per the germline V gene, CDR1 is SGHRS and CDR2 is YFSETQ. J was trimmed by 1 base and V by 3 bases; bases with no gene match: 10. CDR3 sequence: CASSSVPGQFSYEQYF. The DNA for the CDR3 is TGCGCCAGCAGCTCAGTCCCGGGACAGTTTTCCTACGAGCAGTACTTC.

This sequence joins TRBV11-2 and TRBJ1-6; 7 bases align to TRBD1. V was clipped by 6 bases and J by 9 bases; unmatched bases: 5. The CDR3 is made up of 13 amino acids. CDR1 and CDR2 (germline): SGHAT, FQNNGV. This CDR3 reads CASRYRGASPLHF. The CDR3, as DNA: TGTGCCAGCAGATACAGGGGAGCTTCACCCCTCCACTTT.

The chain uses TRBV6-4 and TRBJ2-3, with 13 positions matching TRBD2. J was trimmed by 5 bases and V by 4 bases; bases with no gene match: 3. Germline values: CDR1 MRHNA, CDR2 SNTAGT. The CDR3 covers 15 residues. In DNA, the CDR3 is TGTGCCAGCAGTGGGACTAGCGGGAGCGGAGATACGCAGTATTTT. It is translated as CASSGTSGSGDTQYF.

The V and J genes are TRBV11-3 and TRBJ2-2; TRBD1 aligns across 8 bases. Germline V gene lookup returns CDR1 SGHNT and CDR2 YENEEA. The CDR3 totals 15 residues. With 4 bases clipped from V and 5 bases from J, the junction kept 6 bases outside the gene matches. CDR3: CASSSRTGLTGELFF. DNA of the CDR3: TGTGCCAGCAGCTCCCGGACAGGGTTAACCGGGGAGCTGTTTTTT.